The 25 T cell receptor beta chains below all came from one sample that was sequenced in a study of vaccination and CD4 T cells after COVID-19. These receptors have no known antigen. The time point denotes: late sampling 161 to 241 days after vaccination in three convalescent patients. Treatment denoted: approximately 9-day PBMC culture with coronavirus spike peptide pools or control peptides (ViraFEST assay). Researchers used the Oncomine TCR Beta short-read assay to sequence DNA from cultured CD4+ T cells. TCRdb recomputed calls from the PCR reads with MiXCR, one row per CDR3 protein. The top ten hold 2.5% to 3.5% of the sample, which has about 24,000 distinct CDR3 sequences, roughly 33% seen once. The sequencing used CD4+ T cells from blood, cultured in vitro, collected about 7 months after SARS-CoV-2 vaccination. These receptors were collected from a human donor who had recovered from COVID-19.

Only a few counts were recorded for this clonotype. The chain is built from TRBV27 and TRBJ1-2; maybe TRBD1 (6 bases). In germline, CDR1 is MNHEY, CDR2 SMNVEV (reference sequence). Trimming pared 6 bases from V and 4 bases from J, leaving 15 bases between. This CDR3 is 14 amino acids long. CDR3 loop: CASRLQGSGYGYTF. The CDR3 DNA reads as TGTGCCAGCAGGCTACAGGGATCGGGCTATGGCTACACCTTC.

A few counts support this clonotype. The chain couples TRBV20-1 to TRBJ2-1; 7 nucleotides line up with TRBD1. With V trimmed by 4 bases and J by 4 bases, 13 bases remained unmatched. The germline CDR1 and CDR2 sequences are DFQATT and SNEGSKA (reference sequence). This CDR3 spans 16 amino acids. The CDR3 DNA reads TGCAGTGCTACAAAAGGGACAGCCTTTGGGTACAATGAGCAGTTCTTC. This sequence encodes CSATKGTAFGYNEQFF.

The chain combines TRBV20-1 with TRBJ2-1, with D hard to call. V was pared by 5 bases and J by 7 bases, with 18 bases between. In germline, CDR1 is DFQATT, CDR2 SNEGSKA (reference sequence). This CDR3 is built from 14 residues. CDR3 nucleotides: TGCAGTGCTCCCCACTCAACCCAGAAAAATGAGCAGTTCTTC. Translation gives CSAPHSTQKNEQFF.

The J gene is TRBJ2-5, the V gene TRBV27; possibly TRBD1 or TRBD2 for D (5 bases each). Germline CDR1 and CDR2: MNHEY and SMNVEV (reference sequence). Trimming left V 5 bases short and J 10 bases short, with 17 bases between. The CDR3 sequence is 13 residues long. CDR3 sequence reads: CASSEGPSNVQYF. The CDR3 DNA is TGTGCCAGCAGTGAGGGACCAAGTAACGTCCAGTACTTC.

There are a few counts of this clonotype. V gene TRBV6-1 combines with J gene TRBJ1-2; tentatively, D is TRBD1 (5 bases). The CDR3 contains 13 residues. Germline CDR1 MNHNS, CDR2 SASEGT. V lost 6 bases, J lost 8 bases, and 16 bases lay in between. For the CDR3, the DNA is TGTGCCAGCAGCTCGCCGTACGGGGACGGCTACACCTTC. It encodes CASSSPYGDGYTF.

A few counts support this clonotype. CDR3 loop: CASSFRGREAFF. CDR3 sequence (DNA): TGTGCCAGCAGTTTCCGGGGCAGAGAAGCTTTCTTT. This chain links TRBV28 with TRBJ1-1; tentatively, D is TRBD1 (5 bases). Germline CDR1 is MDHEN and CDR2 is SYDVKM. With 3 bases removed from V and 8 bases from J, the gap between germline ends came to 10 bases. The CDR3 extends over 12 amino acids.

This chain links TRBV25-1 with TRBJ2-3; TRBD2 agrees at 12 bases. Germline V gene sequence: CDR1 MGHDK, CDR2 SYGVNS. The CDR3 runs 15 residues. V trimming: 6 bases; J trimming: 3 bases; junction bases outside the gene matches: 4. CDR3 protein: CASRSGTSGTDTQYF. The CDR3, as DNA: TGTGCCAGCAGATCCGGGACTAGCGGGACAGATACGCAGTATTTT.

V is TRBV7-9 and J is TRBJ2-2; no firm D call. Germline CDR1 and CDR2: SEHNR and FQNEAQ (reference sequence). The CDR3 consists of 14 residues. The V end was cut by 3 bases, the J end by 1 base, with 6 bases between. CDR3 in amino acids: CASSFKRNTGELFF. Written as DNA, the CDR3 is TGTGCCAGCAGCTTTAAGCGGAACACCGGGGAGCTGTTTTTT. Variable domain in full (rest from reference TRBV7-9 and TRBJ2-2): DTGVSQNPRHKITKRGQNVTFRCDPISEHNRLYWYRQTLGQGPEFLTYFQNEAQLEKSRLLSDRFSAERPKGSFSTLEIQRTEQGDSAMYLCASSFKRNTGELFFGEGSRLTVL.

The V and J genes are TRBV20-1 and TRBJ2-7; D is uncertain. The ends were cut back, 6 bases at V and 4 bases at J, with 16 bases in the middle. The CDR3 has 13 residues. Per the germline V gene, CDR1 is DFQATT and CDR2 is SNEGSKA (reference sequence). The CDR3 nucleotides read TGCAGTGCCGCCGGGCCCCCCGAGTACGAGCAGTACTTC. Protein sequence: CSAAGPPEYEQYF.

J is TRBJ2-7 and V is TRBV27; possibly TRBD1 for D (5 bases). From germline, CDR1 is MNHEY and CDR2 SMNVEV (reference sequence). V dropped 2 bases and J dropped 3 bases, with 11 bases sitting between them. The CDR3 consists of 14 residues. CDR3 nucleotides: TGTGCCAGCAGTTTAAAACCCCAGGGCTACGAGCAGTACTTC. Amino acid sequence: CASSLKPQGYEQYF.

CDR3: CATSDPGLAETQETQYF. CDR3 sequence (DNA): TGTGCCACCAGTGACCCTGGACTAGCGGAGACCCAAGAGACCCAGTACTTC. This sequence joins TRBV24-1 and TRBJ2-5, with TRBD2 matching over 10 bases. Trimming cost V 4 bases and J 1 base; bases outside gene matches: 8. The CDR3 totals 17 residues. Germline CDR1 and CDR2: KGHDR and SFDVKD.

This chain uses TRBV4-1 with TRBJ2-7; TRBD1 agrees at 8 bases. V gave up 0 bases and J gave up 4 bases; unmatched junction bases: 2. This CDR3 has 14 residues. CDR1 is MGHRA, CDR2 YSYEKL, per germline. The CDR3 nucleotides read TGCGCCAGCAGCCAAGACTGGACAGGGTACGAGCAGTACTTC. Protein: CASSQDWTGYEQYF.

This clonotype occurred a few times. The chain combines TRBV6-1 with TRBJ2-4, with TRBD2 identical over 8 bases. Germline-derived CDR1 and CDR2 are MNHNS and SASEGT. With 5 bases clipped from V and 0 bases from J, the junction kept 3 bases outside the gene matches. The CDR3 runs to 15 residues. Written as DNA, the CDR3 is TGTGCCAGCAGTACGGGGGGGCTAGCCAAAAACATTCAGTACTTC. The encoded protein is CASSTGGLAKNIQYF.

This clonotype has only a few counts. The V and J genes are TRBV19 and TRBJ2-3; 8 bases agree with TRBD2. There are 15 residues in the CDR3. CDR1 and CDR2 (germline): LNHDA, SQIVND (reference sequence). Trimming took 9 bases from V and 9 from J; bases not matched to a gene: 17. CDR3: CASSGGTSLSGTQYF. The CDR3, as DNA: TGTGCCAGCAGCGGTGGGACTAGTCTTTCGGGCACGCAGTATTTT.

This clonotype was counted between two and nine times. CDR3 DNA: TGTGCCAGCAGCTTAGTTATCGGGGAGCTGTTTTTT. This gives the protein CASSLVIGELFF. This sequence joins TRBV7-9 and TRBJ2-2; no reliable D call. This CDR3 region has 12 residues. CDR1 is SEHNR and CDR2 is FQNEAQ in the germline V gene (reference sequence). V was shortened by 1 base and J by 7 bases, with 4 bases between the two germline ends.

CDR3 in DNA: TGTGCCAGCCTTGAAGAGCCAGCCGCCGGGAACTATGGCTACACCTTC. It codes for CASLEEPAAGNYGYTF. The chain couples TRBV28 to TRBJ1-2, with unresolved D. The V and J ends lost 8 bases and 2 bases respectively, with 21 bases between them. The V gene's germline CDR1 is MDHEN and CDR2 SYDVKM. This CDR3 comprises 16 residues.

V and J are TRBV27 and TRBJ2-7; 7 nucleotides align to TRBD2. The J segment lost 5 bases and the V segment lost 7 bases, leaving 23 bases of the junction unmatched. CDR1 is MNHEY and CDR2 is SMNVEV in the germline V gene (reference sequence). The CDR3 runs to 18 residues. The CDR3 bases are TGTGCCAGCATCCGAACGACGGATCGGACGGGAGGAGCCCACGAGCAGTACTTC. It codes for CASIRTTDRTGGAHEQYF.

The chain has TRBV7-9 and TRBJ2-5, with D possibly being TRBD1 (5 bases). Deletions cut 3 bases from V and 3 bases from J, with 11 bases between. CDR1 SEHNR and CDR2 FQNEAQ come from the germline V gene (reference sequence). The CDR3 covers 14 residues. The CDR3 nucleotides read TGTGCCAGCAGCTTGGCCCCGACAGAAGAGACCCAGTACTTC. Encoded protein: CASSLAPTEETQYF.

The sample holds one count of this clonotype. The rearrangement links TRBV28 to TRBJ2-7; 10 bases are a match to TRBD1. There are 15 residues in the CDR3. Germline CDR1 is MDHEN and CDR2 is SYDVKM. J gave up 1 base and V 6 bases, and 6 bases lay outside the gene matches. The CDR3 nucleotides are TGTGCCAGCAGACGCCCGGGACAGGGGTCCTACGAGCAGTACTTC. Its translation: CASRRPGQGSYEQYF.

The chain employs TRBV7-2 and TRBJ2-1; D not resolved. This CDR3 has 13 residues. V was cut by 1 base and J by 6 bases, with 7 bases left in between. Looked up from germline, CDR1 is SGHTA and CDR2 is FQGNSA. The CDR3 sequence is CASSLGPPNEQFF. Written as DNA, the CDR3 is TGTGCCAGCAGCTTAGGTCCTCCCAATGAGCAGTTCTTC.

In this sample, this clonotype turned up many times. The rearrangement joins TRBV7-2 to TRBJ2-1; D perhaps matches TRBD1 (5 bases). The CDR3 length is 16 residues. CDR1 and CDR2 (germline): SGHTA, FQGNSA. V lost 0 bases and J lost 7, with 16 bases in between. CDR3 bases: TGTGCCAGCAGCTTAGCCGCACACCCCCCAGGGAATGAGCAGTTCTTC. Protein product: CASSLAAHPPGNEQFF.

The rearrangement links TRBV6-1 to TRBJ1-5, with a possible D match to TRBD1 (5 bases). There are 14 residues in the CDR3. V shed 6 bases and J shed 7 bases, with 16 bases lying between them. From germline, CDR1 is MNHNS and CDR2 SASEGT. In DNA, the CDR3 is TGTGCCAGCAGAGGGTCAGGGATGGGCCAGCCCCAGCATTTT. This translates into CASRGSGMGQPQHF.

Only a few counts were recorded for this clonotype. The chain joins TRBV20-1 to TRBJ1-2, with 8 bases identical to TRBD1. Trimming removed 4 bases from V and 0 bases from J; junction bases left unmatched: 1. This CDR3 has 13 residues. Per germline, CDR1 DFQATT and CDR2 SNEGSKA (reference sequence). In DNA, the CDR3 is TGCAGTGCTACGGGACAGGCTAACTATGGCTACACCTTC. As protein: CSATGQANYGYTF.

This clonotype occurred a few times. The chain joins TRBV6-1 to TRBJ2-7; D ambiguous. The V and J ends lost 1 base and 6 bases respectively, with 7 bases between them. The CDR3 runs to 12 residues. The germline V gene has CDR1 MNHNS and CDR2 SASEGT. The CDR3 nucleotides read TGTGCCAGCAGTGAAGGGTTGTCCGAGCAGTACTTC. It encodes CASSEGLSEQYF.

This clonotype has just a few counts. The chain joins TRBV11-1 to TRBJ2-5; 14 bases match TRBD2. Germline V lookup: CDR1 SGHAT, CDR2 FQDESV (reference sequence). The CDR3 runs 16 residues. V lost 2 bases, J lost 4 bases, and 3 bases stayed unmatched. In DNA, the CDR3 is TGTGCCAGCAGCTTACGACTAGCGGGAGGGAGAGAGACCCAGTACTTC. Translated: CASSLRLAGGRETQYF.